This is a list of T cell receptor beta chains from one sample in a study of neurological immune-mediated disorders. MiXCR, run by TCRdb on the 5' RACE reads, gives a single entry per CDR3 protein. The sample lists 55,000 to 85,000 distinct CDR3 sequences; around 3% were seen once. Sequencing was performed on PBMCs. The source is a woman aged 50 to 60 with multiple sclerosis. CDR3s include the opening cysteine and the closing phenylalanine or tryptophan. D genes are given only for firm matches. Not every row has a clone size; where given, it reads once, few, many or a size class.

-	TRBV6-4	TRBJ1-6	13	many	CASSQARNSPLHF	TGTGCCAGCAGCCAGGCCCGGAATTCACCCCTCCACTTT
TRBD1	TRBV6-5	TRBJ2-1	17	many	CASSYGTGQGAGNEQFF	TGTGCCAGCAGTTACGGGACCGGACAGGGGGCCGGCAATGAGCAGTTCTTC
TRBD1	TRBV20-1	TRBJ1-5	14	many	CSANQGAGNQPQHF	TGCAGTGCTAATCAGGGGGCGGGCAATCAGCCCCAGCATTTT
TRBD2	TRBV5-1	TRBJ2-1	13	many	CASSRPPTSEQFF	TGCGCCAGCAGCCGCCCTCCGACTAGCGAGCAGTTCTTC
TRBD2	TRBV9	TRBJ2-1	15	-	CASSVQLAGYNEQFF	TGTGCCAGCAGCGTACAACTAGCGGGATACAATGAGCAGTTCTTC
TRBD2	TRBV27	TRBJ2-1	15	many	CASSWRGGAFNEQFF	TGTGCCAGCAGTTGGCGCGGGGGGGCCTTTAATGAGCAGTTCTTC
-	TRBV12-3/TRBV12-4	TRBJ1-1	13	many	CASSLMGDTEAFF	TGTGCCAGCTCTTTAATGGGGGACACTGAAGCTTTCTTT
TRBD2	TRBV18	TRBJ2-1	17	many	CASSLTSGGLSYNEQFF	TGTGCCAGCTCCCTCACTAGCGGTGGACTCTCCTACAATGAGCAGTTCTTC
-	TRBV27	TRBJ2-5	15	many	CASSRGDRFQETQYF	TGTGCCAGCAGTCGGGGAGACCGATTTCAAGAGACCCAGTACTTC
-	TRBV5-1	TRBJ2-5	15	many	CASSLGAGQQETQYF	TGCGCCAGCAGCTTGGGTGCAGGACAGCAAGAGACCCAGTACTTC
TRBD2	TRBV20-1	TRBJ2-3	17	many	CSAKTSGGYTNTDTQYF	TGCAGTGCTAAAACTAGCGGGGGTTATACAAACACAGATACGCAGTATTTT
-	TRBV5-1	TRBJ1-1	14	many	CASSVTTANTEAFF	TGCGCCAGCAGCGTAACCACAGCGAACACTGAAGCTTTCTTT
TRBD2	TRBV20-1	TRBJ2-3	15	few	CSARDPSGGPDTQYF	TGCAGTGCTAGAGATCCCAGCGGGGGACCAGATACGCAGTATTTT
TRBD1	TRBV5-1	TRBJ2-3	16	many	CASSGTWDRGTDTQYF	TGCGCCAGCAGCGGCACCTGGGACAGGGGAACAGATACGCAGTATTTT
-	TRBV28	TRBJ2-6	15	many	CASSSQLPGANVLTF	TGTGCCAGCAGCTCGCAGCTCCCTGGGGCCAACGTCCTGACTTTC
-	TRBV20-1	TRBJ1-5	13	many	CSATTPRGQPQHF	TGCAGTGCTACCACCCCTCGGGGTCAGCCCCAGCATTTT
TRBD2	TRBV20-1	TRBJ2-3	19	medium-sized	CSARDPARLAGGQLDTQYF	TGCAGTGCTAGAGATCCCGCCCGACTAGCGGGGGGGCAATTAGATACGCAGTATTTT
-	TRBV11-1	TRBJ2-7	15	many	CASSSGLQYSYEQYF	TGTGCCAGCAGCTCCGGGCTTCAGTACTCCTACGAGCAGTACTTC
-	TRBV7-2	TRBJ1-1	14	many	CASSLATVNTEAFF	TGTGCCAGCAGCTTAGCTACGGTGAACACTGAAGCTTTCTTT
-	TRBV29-1	TRBJ2-5	9	many	CSVGETQYF	TGCAGCGTTGGAGAGACCCAGTACTTC
TRBD2	TRBV5-1	TRBJ2-7	13	many	CASSVGGSYEQYF	TGCGCCAGCAGCGTCGGCGGGAGTTACGAGCAGTACTTC
-	TRBV5-1	TRBJ2-5	16	many	CASSTLGGIGRETQYF	TGCGCCAGCAGCACATTAGGAGGGATTGGAAGGGAGACCCAGTACTTC
-	TRBV5-1	TRBJ2-3	14	many	CASSLESGTDTQYF	TGCGCCAGCAGCTTGGAGTCAGGCACAGATACGCAGTATTTT
-	TRBV10-3	TRBJ2-7	12	many	CAILSRAGEQYF	TGTGCCATACTCTCCCGGGCAGGGGAGCAGTACTTC
TRBD1	TRBV2	TRBJ1-5	14	many	CASRTGLSNQPQHF	TGTGCCAGCAGGACAGGGTTAAGCAATCAGCCCCAGCATTTT
-	TRBV11-2	TRBJ2-3	17	many	CASSSQLPGGGADTQYF	TGTGCCAGCAGCTCCCAACTCCCAGGGGGAGGCGCAGATACGCAGTATTTT
-	TRBV4-3	TRBJ2-2	17	many	CASSPPPALSNTGELFF	TGCGCCAGCAGCCCGCCCCCTGCTCTTTCGAACACCGGGGAGCTGTTTTTT
-	TRBV7-2	TRBJ2-5	15	many	CASTTSVGVRETQYF	TGTGCCAGCACCACATCGGTGGGGGTGAGGGAGACCCAGTACTTC
-	TRBV7-9	TRBJ2-1	15	many	CASSPRGRGDNEQFF	TGTGCCAGCAGCCCCCGGGGGCGGGGAGACAATGAGCAGTTCTTC
-	TRBV7-2	TRBJ1-2	13	many	CASSLVWGYGYTF	TGTGCCAGCAGCTTAGTTTGGGGTTATGGCTACACCTTC
TRBD1	TRBV29-1	TRBJ2-1	12	many	CSVTPGQGEQFF	TGCAGCGTTACCCCGGGACAGGGAGAGCAGTTCTTC
-	TRBV12-3/TRBV12-4	TRBJ1-1	14	many	CASSLALMGTEAFF	TGTGCCAGCAGTTTAGCGCTAATGGGGACTGAAGCTTTCTTT
TRBD2	TRBV7-9	TRBJ2-1	16	many	CASSSPGLAGRGEQFF	TGTGCCAGCAGCTCGCCCGGACTAGCGGGGAGGGGTGAGCAGTTCTTC
TRBD2	TRBV11-2	TRBJ2-3	16	many	CASIGGAFYYTDTQYF	TGTGCCAGCATCGGGGGGGCCTTCTATTACACAGATACGCAGTATTTT
-	TRBV20-1	TRBJ2-5	14	many	CSARGNSHQETQYF	TGCAGTGCTAGAGGAAACAGTCACCAAGAGACCCAGTACTTC
TRBD2	TRBV27	TRBJ2-2	16	many	CASSAPGTRHSRELFF	TGTGCCAGCAGTGCCCCAGGGACTAGGCACTCAAGGGAGCTGTTTTTT
-	TRBV20-1	TRBJ1-1	15	many	CSALRATGLNTEAFF	TGCAGTGCCCTACGAGCCACAGGGCTGAACACTGAAGCTTTCTTT
-	TRBV24-1	TRBJ2-5	13	many	CATIGDDQETQYF	TGTGCCACCATAGGGGACGACCAAGAGACCCAGTACTTC
-	TRBV27	TRBJ2-1	15	many	CASSLSWAGYNEQFF	TGTGCCAGCAGTTTATCGTGGGCAGGGTACAATGAGCAGTTCTTC
TRBD1	TRBV7-3	TRBJ1-2	15	many	CASSATGQGLEGYTF	TGTGCCAGCAGCGCTACTGGACAGGGATTGGAGGGCTACACCTTC
-	TRBV15	TRBJ2-1	13	many	CATSRRGGNEQFF	TGTGCCACCAGCAGGAGGGGGGGTAATGAGCAGTTCTTC
TRBD1	TRBV7-9	TRBJ2-2	14	many	CASSWDSYTGELFF	TGTGCCAGCAGTTGGGACAGTTACACCGGGGAGCTGTTTTTT